These 2 T cell receptor beta chains originate from one sample sequenced in a study of cytotoxic CD8 clonotypes in ibrutinib-treated CLL. Sequenced by immunoSEQ multiplex PCR; TCRdb stores in-frame clones only, minus some. There are 65,000 to 95,000 clones in the sample; 86% occur only once, and around 5% lies in the top ten. This specimen was PBMCs, taken before ibrutinib treatment. All receptors derive from a human donor with chronic lymphocytic leukemia.

The chain has TRBV29-1 and TRBJ1-1; the match to TRBD1 covers 7 bases. The CDR3 runs 12 residues. Germline values: CDR1 SQVTM, CDR2 ANQGSEA. J was trimmed by 5 bases and V by 6 bases; bases with no gene match: 6. Here the CDR3 reads CSVRDSRTEAFF. The CDR3 bases are TGCAGCGTGCGGGACAGCAGAACTGAAGCTTTCTTT.

This clone was observed a single time. This CDR3 reads CAVASGTHEQYF. The CDR3 nucleotides are TGTGCGGTGGCTAGCGGGACCCACGAGCAGTACTTC. This chain joins TRBV30 and TRBJ2-7; 9 bases are a match to TRBD2. The CDR3 consists of 12 residues. Germline V CDR1 and CDR2: GTSNPN, SVGIG (reference sequence).